Below, one TCR beta chain is given with its context. Its antigen is undetermined. This sample was taken from a study of T cell responses to AZD1222 COVID-19 vaccine. Study details: Second-dose schedules of about 4 or about 12 weeks were combined.

The CDR3 spans 15 residues. The V and J ends lost 6 bases and 0 bases respectively, with 14 bases between them. Germline V gene sequence: CDR1 SGHTA, CDR2 FQGNSA. Study results and caveats: The study found vaccine-associated CD4 TCRs spanning spike, dominant at 160-218 and 743-854.

Sequenced by immunoSEQ multiplex PCR; TCRdb stores in-frame clones only, minus some. The sample has about 120,000 clones; over 75% are singletons. The chain has TRBV7-2 and TRBJ1-1, with D possibly TRBD1 on 5 matching bases. The sequence came from an adult in good health. The sample here was peripheral blood, taken on day 0 of AZD1222 vaccination. The CDR3 coding sequence is TGTGCCAGCAGACTAGCCGGGGCGTTGAACACTGAAGCTTTCTTT. The encoded protein is CASRLAGALNTEAFF.